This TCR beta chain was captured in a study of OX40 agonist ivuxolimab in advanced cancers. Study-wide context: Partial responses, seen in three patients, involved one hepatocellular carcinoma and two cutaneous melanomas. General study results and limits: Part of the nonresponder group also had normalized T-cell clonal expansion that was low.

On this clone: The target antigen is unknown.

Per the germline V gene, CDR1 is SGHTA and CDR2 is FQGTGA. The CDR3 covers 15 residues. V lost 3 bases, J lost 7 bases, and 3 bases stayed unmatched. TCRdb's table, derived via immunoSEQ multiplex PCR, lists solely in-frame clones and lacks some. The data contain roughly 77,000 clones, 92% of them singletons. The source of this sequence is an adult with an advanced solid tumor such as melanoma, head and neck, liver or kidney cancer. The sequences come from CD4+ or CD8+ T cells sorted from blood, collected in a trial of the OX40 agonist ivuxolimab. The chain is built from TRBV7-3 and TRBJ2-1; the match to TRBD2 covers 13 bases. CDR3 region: CASSFGLAGDNEQFF. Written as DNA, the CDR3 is TGTGCCAGCAGCTTCGGACTAGCGGGAGATAATGAGCAGTTCTTC.